The TCR beta chain under discussion was sequenced for a study of control samples from healthy donors and cancer patients. This clone was picked up one time. Profiling relied on immunoSEQ multiplex PCR, and the TCRdb table lists in-frame clones only, not all of them. The sample includes 100,000 or so clones, around four fifths of them seen just once. Germline assignment: CDR1 GTSNPN and CDR2 SVGIG (reference sequence). The germline V and J ends were trimmed by 5 bases and 0 bases, with 13 bases remaining between them. The CDR3 extends over 14 amino acids. V gene TRBV30 combines with J gene TRBJ1-2; no firm D call. The sample taken for sequencing was blood. The sequence was obtained from a woman aged 45-59 years in good health. CDR3 in amino acids: CAWGLQHSNYGYTF. In nucleotides, the CDR3 is TGTGCCTGGGGCCTGCAGCACTCTAACTATGGCTACACCTTC.